This T cell receptor beta chain was captured by sequencing in a study of T-cell memory formation after mild COVID-19. V lost 0 bases to trimming and J lost 7 bases; unmatched junction nucleotides: 5. This CDR3 has 16 residues. CDR1 is LGHNA, CDR2 YSLEER, per germline. TCRdb analysed the 5' RACE reads with MiXCR anew, one entry per CDR3 protein. There are 550,000 to 600,000 distinct CDR3 sequences in the sample; about 20% occur only once, and about 8.7% lies in the top ten. The receptor was derived from an adult woman who had mild COVID-19 (a few samples of this study predate the infection). Cell type and time point are not known. The chain couples TRBV4-3 to TRBJ1-6; 8 positions match TRBD1. Sequencing was done on a sample of PBMCs or a T cell subset sorted from them (not recorded which). The CDR3 is CASSQERDRNNSPLHF. The CDR3 nucleotides are TGCGCCAGCAGCCAAGAACGGGACAGGAACAATTCACCCCTCCACTTT.